This TCR beta chain was identified during a study of T cell responses to AZD1222 COVID-19 vaccine. Study outcomes and limitations: Spike-specific TCRs gained breadth and depth after people received two AZD1222 doses.

Only in-frame clones appear in the TCRdb table, and some are missing; sequencing was by immunoSEQ multiplex PCR. The data show 100,000 to 150,000 clones, over 90% seen once. Note on this clone: Antigen unknown.

The CDR3 spans 15 residues. V shed 5 bases, J shed 5 bases, and the junction held 10 bases outside the gene matches. Germline assignment: CDR1 SGHTA and CDR2 FQGNSA. This sequence was found in an adult in good health. This chain uses TRBV7-2 with TRBJ2-7; 9 nucleotides match TRBD2. The sample consisted of peripheral blood, taken on day 0 of AZD1222 vaccination. The CDR3, as DNA: TGTGCCAGCAGCGGCGTGGTAGCGGGAGTAAACGAGCAGTACTTC. This translates into CASSGVVAGVNEQYF.